These T cell receptor beta chains were read from a single sample in a study of naive and memory T cell subsets. Each CDR3 protein is one row after TCRdb ran MiXCR on the UMI-ligation and nested PCR reads. The profile shows under 25,000 distinct CDR3 sequences, roughly 6% of them singletons. The sequencing here drew on skin, taken from a tuberculin skin test site. Source of these receptors: an adult in good health. Both conserved end residues are trimmed from each CDR3. Clone sizes are given selectively: once, few, many, or a class where the clone is expanded.

TRBV7-7	few	TRBJ2-5	ASSPGTGQETQY
TRBV7-2	many	TRBJ1-1	ASSLWANTEAF
TRBV6-2/TRBV6-3	NA	TRBJ1-5	ASNYFNQPQH
TRBV28	many	TRBJ2-7	ASLPSGTPYEQY
TRBV20-1	few	TRBJ2-1	SARGGLAETYNEQF
TRBV9	many	TRBJ1-1	ASSVSHGNTEAF
TRBV2	NA	TRBJ1-1	ASSEARGAEAF
TRBV4-1	many	TRBJ2-3	ASSQVGADTQY
TRBV29-1	NA	TRBJ1-2	SVWGGYGYT
TRBV6-1	many	TRBJ2-7	ASSEVGTSYEQY
TRBV6-6	many	TRBJ2-7	ASSYRGDSNEQY
TRBV7-9	many	TRBJ2-1	ASSSSGNGVEQF
TRBV29-1	many	TRBJ1-2	SVETAGGGYT
TRBV12-3/TRBV12-4	few	TRBJ2-7	ASSLVDSDAYEQY